Sequencing of this TCR beta chain was carried out in a study of blood T cell repertoires in COVID-19. As for the study in general: Specimens from acute and convalescent COVID-19 originated in the United States, Italy and Spain. From T cells, B-cell-depleted T cells, or PBMCs came the material, which was cDNA or gDNA.

Trimming took off 0 bases at V and 1 base at J, with 10 bases between the two ends. Germline V gene sequence: CDR1 SGHDT, CDR2 YYEEEE. The CDR3 is 16 amino acids. Methods used by the authors: Amplified reference gene primers provided the basis for estimating nucleated cell counts. The repertoire was sequenced with immunoSEQ multiplex PCR; TCRdb's copy has only in-frame clones and lacks some. From that table come the V and J calls and clone size; the DNA was used to work out D and trimming. Of 150,000 to 200,000 clones in the sample, about 80% were seen once. Seattle participants joined during active infection and were tracked over time.

The TCR sequence derives from a woman between 35 and 50 years old with COVID-19, enrolled during active disease. The sequenced sample was peripheral blood. The chain couples TRBV5-6 to TRBJ1-4, with D unclear. The CDR3 loop is CASSLAGIGTNEKLFF. In DNA form, the CDR3 reads TGTGCCAGCAGCTTGGCCGGGATTGGAACTAATGAAAAACTGTTTTTT.